This T cell receptor beta chain was found in a study of CD8 T cells in ankylosing spondylitis. Study findings and constraints: Peripheral blood held disease-linked clones only at relatively low frequency, and these were CD8+. A TCR beta motif of eight or nine highly homologous variants seemed to mark ankylosing spondylitis blood. Disease-linked clones were reportedly significantly enriched in matched ankylosing spondylitis synovial fluid.

Quantitative 5'-RACE with molecular barcodes produced the TCR beta libraries. MiXCR, run by TCRdb on the 5' RACE reads, gives a single entry per CDR3 protein. The table has about 500,000 distinct CDR3 sequences, about an eighth seen once. The sample holds many counts of this clonotype. No antigen is known for it. This TCR was recovered from a male donor with ankylosing spondylitis. The sequencing input was blood, either unsorted or a sorted T cell fraction (not recorded which).

The CDR3 spells CASSFSAASYNEQFF. DNA of the CDR3: TGCGCCAGCAGCTTTTCGGCTGCCTCCTACAATGAGCAGTTCTTC. This chain joins TRBV5-1 and TRBJ2-1; no clear D gene. The CDR3 is made up of 15 amino acids. Germline V CDR1 and CDR2: SGHRS, YFSETQ. V gave up 2 bases and J gave up 0 bases, with 9 bases separating them. The whole variable domain, remainder taken from reference TRBV5-1 and TRBJ2-1, is KAGVTQTPRYLIKTRGQQVTLSCSPISGHRSVSWYQQTPGQGLQFLFEYFSETQRNKGNFPGRFSGRQFSNSRSEMNVSTLELGDSALYLCASSFSAASYNEQFFGPGTRLTVL.